This TCR beta chain comes out of a study of shared clonotypes between healthy human individuals. Investigators spread the genomic DNA of each subset evenly over several immunoSEQ plates. Measured with immunoSEQ multiplex PCR; TCRdb has only the in-frame clones, and not every one. The sample lists 2 million to 2.5 million clones, around 92% seen once, with about 0.36% in the top ten. The CDR3 covers 14 residues. V was clipped by 5 bases and J by 1 base, with 10 bases between them. Germline V gene data show CDR1 as WNHNN and CDR2 as SYGVQD (reference sequence). Sequenced: naive CD4+ T cells from PBMCs. Sample subset: CD45RA+ positively selected. This receptor was taken from a man in his late teens or twenties in good health. Some clones in this sample may be carry-over from other donors' samples. The chain carries TRBV10-1 and TRBJ2-3, with D possibly matching TRBD1 (6 bases). The CDR3 sequence is CASSWTDRTDTQYF. The CDR3 DNA sequence: TGCGCCAGCAGTTGGACAGACCGCACAGATACGCAGTATTTT.